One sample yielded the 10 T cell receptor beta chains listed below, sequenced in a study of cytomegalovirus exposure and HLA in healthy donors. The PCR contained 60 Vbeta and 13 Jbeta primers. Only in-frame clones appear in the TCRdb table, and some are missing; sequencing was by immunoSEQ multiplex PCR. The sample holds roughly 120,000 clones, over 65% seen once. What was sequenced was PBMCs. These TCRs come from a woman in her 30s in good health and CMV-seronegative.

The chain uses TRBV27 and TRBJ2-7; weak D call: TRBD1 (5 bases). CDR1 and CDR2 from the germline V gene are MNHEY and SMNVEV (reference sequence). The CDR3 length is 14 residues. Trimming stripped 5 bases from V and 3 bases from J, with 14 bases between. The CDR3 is CASSEIGHFYEQYF. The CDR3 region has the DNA TGTGCCAGCAGTGAAATCGGACATTTCTACGAGCAGTACTTC.

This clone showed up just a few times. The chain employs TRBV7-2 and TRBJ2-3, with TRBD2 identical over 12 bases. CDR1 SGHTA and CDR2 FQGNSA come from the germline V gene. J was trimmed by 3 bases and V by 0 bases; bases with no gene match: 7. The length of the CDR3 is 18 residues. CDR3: CASSLALLAGGQTDTQYF. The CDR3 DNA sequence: TGTGCCAGCAGCTTAGCGCTACTAGCGGGGGGCCAAACAGATACGCAGTATTTT.

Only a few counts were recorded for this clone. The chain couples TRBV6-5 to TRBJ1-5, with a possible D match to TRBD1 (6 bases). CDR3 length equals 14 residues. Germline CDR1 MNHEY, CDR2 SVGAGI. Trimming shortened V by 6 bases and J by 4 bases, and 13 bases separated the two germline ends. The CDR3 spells CASRRTGRNQPQHF. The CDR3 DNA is TGTGCCAGCAGACGAACAGGGCGGAATCAGCCCCAGCATTTT.

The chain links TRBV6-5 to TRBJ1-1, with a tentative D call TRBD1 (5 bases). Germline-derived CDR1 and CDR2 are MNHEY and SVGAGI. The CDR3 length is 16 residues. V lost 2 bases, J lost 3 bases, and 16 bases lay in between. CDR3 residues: CASSYHQGVKDTEAFF. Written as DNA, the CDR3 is TGTGCCAGCAGTTACCATCAGGGTGTCAAGGACACTGAAGCTTTCTTT.

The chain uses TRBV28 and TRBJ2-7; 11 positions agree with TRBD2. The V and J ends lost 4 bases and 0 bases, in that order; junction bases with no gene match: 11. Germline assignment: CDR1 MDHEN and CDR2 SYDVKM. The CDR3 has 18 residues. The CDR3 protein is CASSSPSGTSGHSYEQYF. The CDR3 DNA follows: TGTGCCAGCAGTTCGCCTTCCGGGACTAGCGGCCACTCCTACGAGCAGTACTTC.

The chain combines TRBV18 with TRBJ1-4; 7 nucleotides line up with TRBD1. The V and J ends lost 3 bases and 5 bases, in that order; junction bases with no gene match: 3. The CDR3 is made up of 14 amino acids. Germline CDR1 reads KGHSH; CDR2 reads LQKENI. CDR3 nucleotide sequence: TGTGCCAGCTCACCCAACAGGGGCAATGAAAAACTGTTTTTT. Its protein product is CASSPNRGNEKLFF.

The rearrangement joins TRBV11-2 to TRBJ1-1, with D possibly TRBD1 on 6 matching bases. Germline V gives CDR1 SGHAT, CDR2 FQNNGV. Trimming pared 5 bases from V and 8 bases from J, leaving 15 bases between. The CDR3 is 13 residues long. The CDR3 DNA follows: TGTGCCAGCAGCCCCAAAGGGACAATCGAAGCTTTCTTT. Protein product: CASSPKGTIEAFF.

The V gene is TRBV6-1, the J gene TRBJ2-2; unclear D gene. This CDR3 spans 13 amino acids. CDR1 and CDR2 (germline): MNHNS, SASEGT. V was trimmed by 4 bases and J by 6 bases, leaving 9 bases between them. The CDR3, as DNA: TGTGCCAGCAGTGCAGTGATGTCCGGGGAGCTGTTTTTT. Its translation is CASSAVMSGELFF.

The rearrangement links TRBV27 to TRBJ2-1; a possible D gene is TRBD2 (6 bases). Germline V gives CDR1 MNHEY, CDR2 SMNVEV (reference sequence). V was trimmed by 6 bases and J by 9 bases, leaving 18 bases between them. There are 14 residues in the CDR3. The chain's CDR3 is CASRVAEIRGEQFF. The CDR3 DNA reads TGTGCCAGCAGAGTAGCGGAAATTAGGGGTGAGCAGTTCTTC.

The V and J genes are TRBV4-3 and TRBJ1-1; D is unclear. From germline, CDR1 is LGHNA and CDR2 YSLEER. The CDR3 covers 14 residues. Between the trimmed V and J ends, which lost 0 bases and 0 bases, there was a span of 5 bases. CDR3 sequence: CASSQEFMNTEAFF. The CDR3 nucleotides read TGCGCCAGCAGCCAAGAATTCATGAACACTGAAGCTTTCTTT.